The sequence of this TCR beta chain was determined in a study of T cell changes during pregnancy in multiple sclerosis. V was clipped by 0 bases and J by 5 bases, with 13 bases between them. The CDR3 runs 16 residues. The germline V gene encodes CDR1 LGHNA and CDR2 YNFKEQ. Profiling relied on immunoSEQ multiplex PCR, and the TCRdb table lists in-frame clones only, not all of them. The sample lists 75,000 to 95,000 clones, approximately 90% seen once, with 1.5% to 2% in the top ten. The sequence was collected from a female donor in good health, enrolled as a control in a pregnancy study. This sequence joins TRBV4-2 and TRBJ2-2; no clear D gene. The source was peripheral blood, collected in the first trimester of pregnancy. CDR3 DNA: TGTGCCAGCAGCCAAGATAGGAACAGTCAAACCGGGGAGCTGTTTTTT. As protein: CASSQDRNSQTGELFF.